One and the same sample provided the 26 T cell receptor beta chains below, sequenced in a study of T cell repertoires in cytomegalovirus infection. TCRdb passed the reads through MiXCR, listing each CDR3 protein once. The table lists around 570,000 distinct CDR3 sequences, 35% to 50% of them singletons. What these receptors recognize is not known. Source: cultured PBMCs, taken from culture after CMV antigen stimulation. These receptors were collected from a human donor in good health (CMV status not recorded). Some clones in this sample may be carry-over from other donors' samples.

In this sample, this clonotype turned up many times. CDR3 coding DNA: TGTGCCAGCAGCGTCTCTCAGGGGGAAATCACAGATACGCAGTATTTT. This codes for CASSVSQGEITDTQYF. The V and J genes are TRBV7-6 and TRBJ2-3, with TRBD1 identical over 7 bases. This CDR3 has 16 residues. Germline V gene sequence: CDR1 SGHVS, CDR2 FNYEAQ. Trimming at V came to 5 bases and at J to 2 bases, leaving 10 bases not matched to a gene.

The CDR3 DNA sequence: TGTGCCAGCAGCGGACGACTAGCACCATACAATGAGCAGTTCTTC. Translated: CASSGRLAPYNEQFF. The gene calls are TRBV7-2 and TRBJ2-1; 7 nucleotides line up with TRBD2. Trimming cost V 5 bases and J 4 bases; bases outside gene matches: 8. This CDR3 has 15 amino acids. Germline V gene sequence: CDR1 SGHTA, CDR2 FQGNSA.

This rearrangement joins TRBV2 to TRBJ2-5; D remains ambiguous. The germline V gene encodes CDR1 SNHLY and CDR2 FYNNEI. V lost 7 bases, J lost 2 bases, and 5 bases lay in between. The length of the CDR3 is 11 residues. DNA of the CDR3: TGTGCCAGCAAACAACAAGAGACCCAGTACTTC. This sequence encodes CASKQQETQYF.

About this clonotype: One end of the junction is discordant with germline, which a read error may explain. The V call is TRBV6-1, the J call TRBJ2-3, with TRBD2 matching 11 bases. Germline CDR1 reads MNHNS; CDR2 reads SASEGT. The CDR3 has 16 residues. The chain's CDR3 is CANSEGSGRATHTQYF. CDR3 DNA sequence: TGTGCCAACAGTGAAGGTAGCGGGAGGGCCACTCATACGCAGTATTTT.

The gene calls are TRBV6-1 and TRBJ2-3, with D possibly called TRBD1 or TRBD2 (6 bases each). Trimming shortened V by 6 bases and J by 5 bases, and 18 bases separated the two germline ends. Germline V lookup: CDR1 MNHNS, CDR2 SASEGT. The CDR3 totals 15 residues. CDR3 residues: CASSVIRGGEDTQYF. The CDR3 DNA follows: TGTGCCAGCAGCGTTATCAGGGGCGGGGAAGATACGCAGTATTTT.

The V call is TRBV2, the J call TRBJ2-3; possibly TRBD2 for D (6 bases). The germline V and J ends were trimmed by 7 bases and 6 bases, with 14 bases remaining between them. The length of the CDR3 is 13 residues. Per germline, CDR1 SNHLY and CDR2 FYNNEI. CDR3 nucleotide sequence: TGTGCCAGCACCGAAGCGGGCCCGGATACGCAGTATTTT. Translated, it gives CASTEAGPDTQYF.

This sequence joins TRBV7-9 and TRBJ1-3, with TRBD1 as a possible D gene (6 bases). The V and J ends lost 5 bases and 1 base respectively, with 24 bases between them. This CDR3 contains 19 residues. CDR1 is SEHNR, CDR2 FQNEAQ, per germline (reference sequence). The CDR3 bases are TGTGCCAGCAGCCCGGGCAGGGGAGGCACCCTTACTTCTGGAAACACCATATATTTT. Its translation is CASSPGRGGTLTSGNTIYF.

The J gene is TRBJ1-1, the V gene TRBV20-1; no firm D call. Germline CDR1 is DFQATT and CDR2 is SNEGSKA (reference sequence). The CDR3 contains 15 residues. Trimming took off 0 bases at V and 6 bases at J, with 17 bases between the two ends. This CDR3 is CSAREIGQSGAEAFF. In DNA form, the CDR3 reads TGCAGTGCTAGAGAAATCGGCCAAAGTGGTGCTGAAGCTTTCTTT.

V gene TRBV2 combines with J gene TRBJ1-2; TRBD1 matches at 7 bases. The CDR3 has 15 residues. The germline V gene encodes CDR1 SNHLY and CDR2 FYNNEI. V dropped 6 bases and J dropped 2; count of bases not matched to a gene: 9. CDR3 region: CASRTTTGENYGYTF. The CDR3 DNA is TGTGCCAGCAGAACCACCACAGGGGAGAACTATGGCTACACCTTC.

The rearrangement links TRBV5-1 to TRBJ1-2; D is perhaps TRBD1 (5 bases). V lost 5 bases and J 8 bases, leaving 13 bases between the germline ends. Germline-derived CDR1 and CDR2 are SGHRS and YFSETQ. This CDR3 is built from 12 residues. DNA for the CDR3: TGCGCCAGCAGTTCAGGGCTGGAAGGCTACACCTTC. Translating it yields CASSSGLEGYTF.

J is TRBJ2-5 and V is TRBV28; TRBD1 might be the D (5 bases). Per the germline V gene, CDR1 is MDHEN and CDR2 is SYDVKM. V lost 7 bases, J lost 3 bases, and 12 bases lay in between. The CDR3 covers 13 residues. CDR3 nucleotide sequence: TGTGCCAGCACCGTAGACAGAGAAGAGACCCAGTACTTC. Translating gives CASTVDREETQYF. Full variable domain (missing parts from reference TRBV28 and TRBJ2-5): DVKVTQSSRYLVKRTGEKVFLECVQDMDHENMFWYRQDPGLGLRLIYFSYDVKMKEKGDIPEGYSVSREKKERFSLILESASTNQTSMYLCASTVDREETQYFGPGTRLLVL.

The gene calls are TRBV7-2 and TRBJ2-2, with TRBD1 matching 7 bases. J was trimmed by 7 bases and V by 5 bases; bases with no gene match: 7. CDR1 is SGHTA and CDR2 is FQGNSA in the germline V gene. The CDR3 is 14 residues long. This CDR3 is CASSRGTEGGELFF. The CDR3 bases are TGTGCCAGCAGCAGAGGGACAGAAGGCGGGGAGCTGTTTTTT.

The chain uses TRBV24-1 and TRBJ2-1; a weak D match, TRBD2 (5 bases). The germline V and J ends were trimmed by 5 bases and 7 bases, with 8 bases remaining between them. Per germline, CDR1 KGHDR and CDR2 SFDVKD. CDR3 size: 12 residues. As DNA, the CDR3 is TGTGCCACCAGTGGAACTAGTAATGAGCAGTTCTTC. As protein: CATSGTSNEQFF.

In its sample, this clonotype was seen once. V usage is TRBV28 and J usage is TRBJ2-5, with D uncertain. CDR3 length equals 16 residues. The V and J ends lost 5 bases and 1 base respectively, with 17 bases between them. CDR1 is MDHEN, CDR2 SYDVKM, per germline. The CDR3 DNA follows: TGTGCCAGCAGTCCGTTCTTGGTTAGTTTCCAAGAGACCCAGTACTTC. Protein sequence: CASSPFLVSFQETQYF.

This chain joins TRBV10-3 and TRBJ2-5, with D perhaps matching TRBD2 (7 bases). Per germline, CDR1 ENHRY and CDR2 SYGVKD. The V gene lost 9 bases and the J gene lost 1 base, with 15 bases spanning the gap. There are 14 residues in the CDR3. DNA of the CDR3: TGTGCCATAGGGAACGGGGGGCGCCAAGAGACCCAGTACTTC. Translated: CAIGNGGRQETQYF.

The chain joins TRBV29-1 to TRBJ1-2, with D perhaps TRBD1 (5 bases). This CDR3 has 12 amino acids. V was trimmed by 8 bases and J by 8 bases, leaving 18 bases between them. Germline V lookup: CDR1 SQVTM, CDR2 ANQGSEA. In DNA, the CDR3 is TGCAGCCCCGAGGGGAGTCTTGACGGCTACACCTTC. Translation gives CSPEGSLDGYTF. Together with reference TRBV29-1 and TRBJ1-2, the CDR3 gives the full variable domain: SAVISQKPSRDICQRGTSLTIQCQVDSQVTMMFWYRQQPGQSLTLIATANQGSEATYESGFVIDKFPISRPNLTFSTLTVSNMSPEDSSIYLCSPEGSLDGYTFGSGTRLTVV.

V usage is TRBV6-8 and J usage is TRBJ1-5; no clear D. The CDR3 consists of 18 residues. The germline V gene encodes CDR1 MNHGY and CDR2 SAAAGT. The V and J ends lost 6 bases and 4 bases respectively, with 25 bases between them. The CDR3 DNA follows: TGTGCCAGCAGCCCAACCCTTCGAGGACCACTAGGGAATCAGCCCCAGCATTTT. Amino acid sequence: CASSPTLRGPLGNQPQHF.

This chain connects TRBV7-8 to TRBJ1-2; tentative D call: TRBD1 (6 bases). The V end lost 5 bases, the J end lost 0 bases, and 13 bases lay between the germline ends. This CDR3 is built from 15 residues. Germline CDR1 and CDR2: SGHVS and FQNEAQ. The CDR3 reads CASSLRTDPNYGYTF. The CDR3 coding sequence is TGTGCCAGCAGCCTACGGACAGATCCTAACTATGGCTACACCTTC. The variable domain in full, completed from reference TRBV7-8 and TRBJ1-2, reads GAGVSQSPRYKVAKRGQDVALRCDPISGHVSLFWYQQALGQGPEFLTYFQNEAQLDKSGLPSDRFFAERPEGSVSTLKIQRTQQEDSAVYLCASSLRTDPNYGYTFGSGTRLTVV.

The chain uses TRBV7-2 and TRBJ1-2; the D is unclear. The germline V and J ends were trimmed by 0 bases and 6 bases, with 8 bases remaining between them. Germline values: CDR1 SGHTA, CDR2 FQGNSA. There are 13 residues in the CDR3. CDR3 coding DNA: TGTGCCAGCAGCTTAGCGAGGGAGAATGGCTACACCTTC. It yields the protein CASSLARENGYTF.

CDR3 protein: CASSTGTEQTEAFF. For the CDR3, the DNA is TGTGCCAGCAGCACTGGGACCGAGCAGACTGAAGCTTTCTTT. The chain joins TRBV7-2 to TRBJ1-1; D is perhaps TRBD1 (5 bases). CDR1 is SGHTA and CDR2 is FQGNSA in the germline V gene. The CDR3 is 14 amino acids. The V gene lost 5 bases and the J gene lost 5 bases, with 15 bases spanning the gap.

The V call is TRBV11-3, the J call TRBJ2-1; the D gene is possibly TRBD2 (7 bases). Trimming pared 5 bases from V and 3 bases from J, leaving 20 bases between. The CDR3 runs 17 residues. CDR1 and CDR2 from the germline V gene are SGHNT and YENEEA. Here the CDR3 reads CASSPFLGGADYNEQFF. The CDR3 region has the DNA TGTGCCAGCAGCCCCTTTCTGGGGGGGGCCGACTACAATGAGCAGTTCTTC.

There are a few counts of this clonotype. The gene calls are TRBV4-2 and TRBJ1-1; D gene uncertain. This CDR3 is 15 amino acids long. The V and J ends lost 1 base and 4 bases respectively, with 13 bases between them. The germline CDR1 and CDR2 sequences are LGHNA and YNFKEQ. CDR3 DNA sequence: TGTGCCAGCAGCCAAGGGGGAAGGGAGGGCACTGAAGCTTTCTTT. Protein sequence: CASSQGGREGTEAFF.

The chain recombines TRBV5-1 with TRBJ2-1; 10 bases are shared with TRBD1. Trimming at V came to 4 bases and at J to 7 bases, leaving 11 bases not matched to a gene. CDR3 length equals 16 residues. Germline V gene lookup returns CDR1 SGHRS and CDR2 YFSETQ. The CDR3 DNA follows: TGCGCCAGCAGCCCATTATCGGGACAGGGGAGGAATGAGCAGTTCTTC. Translated: CASSPLSGQGRNEQFF.

V and J are TRBV27 and TRBJ1-2; D call uncertain. CDR1 is MNHEY and CDR2 is SMNVEV in the germline V gene (reference sequence). The CDR3 runs 16 residues. V gave up 0 bases and J gave up 4 bases, with 15 bases separating them. This CDR3 reads CASSLSGLIGIYGYTF. CDR3 bases: TGTGCCAGCAGTTTATCGGGCCTTATAGGGATCTATGGCTACACCTTC.

V is TRBV12-3 or TRBV12-4 and J is TRBJ2-1; tentative D call: TRBD2 (6 bases). CDR3 length equals 15 residues. V was trimmed by 4 bases and J by 7 bases, leaving 17 bases between them. CDR3 bases: TGTGCCAGCAGTTCGGTGGGGAGGTTTGGGAATGAGCAGTTCTTC. Its translation is CASSSVGRFGNEQFF.

The chain carries TRBV10-1 and TRBJ2-1; D may be TRBD2 (6 bases). The CDR3 spans 15 residues. Trimming took 2 bases from V and 6 from J, leaving 14 bases between them. Germline values: CDR1 WNHNN, CDR2 SYGVQD (reference sequence). In DNA form, the CDR3 reads TGCGCCAGCAGTGAGGGAGGGGACCCCCGCAATGAGCAGTTCTTC. Protein: CASSEGGDPRNEQFF.